A single sample gave rise to the 6 T cell receptor beta chains below, sequenced in a study of molecular identifiers for immune sequencing clone quantification. Each CDR3 protein is one row after TCRdb ran MiXCR on the PCR reads. The table records about 500,000 distinct CDR3 sequences, around 21% of them present only once. The sequenced material came from naive CD8+ T cells from blood, with Jurkat cell RNA spiked in. Subset here: FACS-sorted CD8+CD4-CCR7+CD45RA+ naive T cells. The source of these receptors is a human donor in good health. Some libraries in this study had Jurkat cell RNA spiked in.

In its sample, this clonotype was seen many times. The V and J genes are TRBV13 and TRBJ1-5; D gene ambiguous. V was cut by 0 bases and J by 0 bases, with 6 bases left in between. The CDR3 covers 15 residues. Germline V CDR1 and CDR2: PRHDT, FYEKMQ (reference sequence). The CDR3 loop reads CASSLGRNSNQPQHF. The CDR3 nucleotides read TGTGCCAGCAGCTTAGGACGGAATAGCAATCAGCCCCAGCATTTT.

This clonotype has a count of ten or more. The chain couples TRBV29-1 to TRBJ2-3; the match to TRBD1 covers 9 bases. CDR3 length: 17 amino acids. Looked up from germline, CDR1 is SQVTM and CDR2 is ANQGSEA. J was trimmed by 2 bases and V by 1 base; bases with no gene match: 10. The chain's CDR3 is CSVEATDRGIFTDTQYF. CDR3 DNA: TGCAGCGTTGAAGCTACGGACAGGGGAATATTCACAGATACGCAGTATTTT.

About this clonotype itself: An end of the junction differs from the germline gene, which may be a read error. In DNA, the CDR3 is TGTGCCAGCAGTTTCTTCGCTAGGAACACAGATACGCGGTATTTT. Amino acid sequence: CASSFFARNTDTRYF. The genes are TRBV12-3 or TRBV12-4 and TRBJ2-3; D is uncertain. This CDR3 has 15 residues.

The rearrangement uses TRBV7-9 and TRBJ2-7, with 15 nucleotides matching TRBD2. CDR1 is SEHNR, CDR2 FQNEAQ, per germline (reference sequence). J lost 1 base, V lost 4 bases, and 5 bases had no gene match. CDR3 length: 17 residues. The CDR3 bases are TGTGCCAGCAGCTCTCCGGGACTAGCGGGAGGTTCCTACGAGCAGTACTTC. This codes for CASSSPGLAGGSYEQYF. The full variable domain, completed using reference TRBV7-9 and TRBJ2-7, is DTGVSQNPRHKITKRGQNVTFRCDPISEHNRLYWYRQTLGQGPEFLTYFQNEAQLEKSRLLSDRFSAERPKGSFSTLEIQRTEQGDSAMYLCASSSPGLAGGSYEQYFGPGTRLTVT.

The chain couples TRBV6-2 or TRBV6-3 to TRBJ2-5; 7 nucleotides align to TRBD1. Trimming took 4 bases from V and 0 from J; bases not matched to a gene: 5. The CDR3 length is 15 residues. Germline CDR1 MNHEY, CDR2 SVGEGT. CDR3 bases: TGTGCCAGCAGTTTGAAGACAGGGAACCAAGAGACCCAGTACTTC. Protein sequence: CASSLKTGNQETQYF.

This chain links TRBV10-1 with TRBJ2-2; D is possibly TRBD2 (6 bases). Per germline, CDR1 WNHNN and CDR2 SYGVQD (reference sequence). The V end lost 2 bases, the J end lost 4 bases, and 11 bases lay between the germline ends. The CDR3 totals 15 residues. In nucleotides, the CDR3 is TGCGCCAGCAGTGAGAAAGAAGCGGGCACCGGGGAGCTGTTTTTT. Residues: CASSEKEAGTGELFF.